The 25 T cell receptor beta chains reported below all come from one sample, sequenced in a study of immune evolution from preneoplasia to lung adenocarcinoma. Generated by immunoSEQ multiplex PCR, the TCRdb table keeps only in-frame clones and is missing some. The sample lists 23,000 or so clones; 75% were seen once. Material for sequencing was FFPE invasive lung adenocarcinoma tissue. Receptors originate from a person aged 55 to 70 with lung adenocarcinoma.

This clone was counted between two and nine times. The chain uses TRBV4-1 and TRBJ2-7; the match to TRBD1 covers 8 bases. V gave up 4 bases and J gave up 5 bases; unmatched junction bases: 4. There are 13 residues in the CDR3. Germline V gives CDR1 MGHRA, CDR2 YSYEKL. The CDR3 nucleotides read TGCGCCAGCAGCCTAGGGGGACAGGACGAGCAGTACTTC. Protein product: CASSLGGQDEQYF.

The gene calls are TRBV7-6 and TRBJ2-2, with a weak D call TRBD1 (6 bases). Germline V gene lookup returns CDR1 SGHVS and CDR2 FNYEAQ. CDR3 size: 17 residues. V was shortened by 5 bases and J by 5 bases, with 21 bases between the two germline ends. The CDR3 loop reads CASSPGVDGDGTGELFF. The CDR3 DNA reads TGTGCCAGCAGCCCAGGGGTAGACGGAGATGGGACCGGGGAGCTGTTTTTT.

The rearrangement uses TRBV7-6 and TRBJ2-5, with D uncertain. With 3 bases removed from V and 2 bases from J, the gap between germline ends came to 7 bases. Germline CDR1 and CDR2: SGHVS and FNYEAQ. This CDR3 spans 13 amino acids. In nucleotides, the CDR3 is TGTGCCAGCAGCTTCGGATATCAAGAGACCCAGTACTTC. Protein: CASSFGYQETQYF.

The rearrangement joins TRBV5-1 to TRBJ1-2; TRBD1 aligns across 12 bases. This CDR3 contains 14 residues. CDR1 is SGHRS and CDR2 is YFSETQ in the germline V gene. V trimming: 6 bases; J trimming: 7 bases; junction bases outside the gene matches: 7. The CDR3 is CASNRGQGAIGYTF. The CDR3 coding sequence is TGCGCCAGCAACAGGGGACAGGGGGCGATTGGCTACACCTTC. Looking up the rest from reference TRBV5-1 and TRBJ1-2 gives the full variable domain: KAGVTQTPRYLIKTRGQQVTLSCSPISGHRSVSWYQQTPGQGLQFLFEYFSETQRNKGNFPGRFSGRQFSNSRSEMNVSTLELGDSALYLCASNRGQGAIGYTFGSGTRLTVV.

The V call is TRBV4-1, the J call TRBJ2-4; 7 nucleotides align to TRBD2. The germline V gene has CDR1 MGHRA and CDR2 YSYEKL. Trimming removed 3 bases from V and 6 bases from J; junction bases left unmatched: 11. The CDR3 covers 16 residues. This CDR3 reads CASSQREGRQRNIQYF. DNA of the CDR3: TGCGCCAGCAGCCAGAGGGAGGGGAGACAGAGAAACATTCAGTACTTC.

By sample share, this clone is medium-sized (0.01 to 0.1%). The rearrangement joins TRBV5-8 to TRBJ1-1; D remains unclear. Trimming left V 0 bases short and J 5 bases short, with 11 bases between. This CDR3 spans 14 amino acids. From germline, CDR1 is SGHTS and CDR2 YDEGEE. DNA for the CDR3: TGTGCCAGCAGCTTGGGCAAACTGAGGACTGAAGCTTTCTTT. This translates into CASSLGKLRTEAFF.

The chain joins TRBV29-1 to TRBJ2-5; maybe TRBD1 (7 bases). Trimming took off 4 bases at V and 2 bases at J, with 11 bases between the two ends. CDR1 and CDR2 from the germline V gene are SQVTM and ANQGSEA. CDR3 length: 13 residues. Here the CDR3 DNA reads TGCAGCGTTGGGAGGGGGCAGCAAGAGACCCAGTACTTC. Protein sequence: CSVGRGQQETQYF.

The chain couples TRBV19 to TRBJ1-2, with 7 bases identical to TRBD1. The CDR3 runs to 15 residues. V was clipped by 8 bases and J by 4 bases; unmatched bases: 13. Germline lookup yields CDR1 LNHDA and CDR2 SQIVND (reference sequence). The CDR3 DNA sequence: TGTGCCAGTTATCCTTCCAGGGGGAACCTCTATGGCTACACCTTC. Translation: CASYPSRGNLYGYTF.

The chain links TRBV6-5 to TRBJ2-7; the match to TRBD2 covers 9 bases. CDR1 MNHEY and CDR2 SVGAGI come from the germline V gene. This CDR3 contains 14 residues. The V gene end was trimmed by 3 bases and the J gene end by 2 bases; junction bases not matched to a gene: 2. The CDR3 DNA sequence: TGTGCCAGCAGTTATGTAGCGGGAGCCTACGAGCAGTACTTC. Protein sequence: CASSYVAGAYEQYF.

The rearrangement uses TRBV7-3 and TRBJ1-3; D possibly corresponds to TRBD1 (5 bases). The CDR3 consists of 16 residues. The germline V and J ends were trimmed by 2 bases and 3 bases, with 14 bases remaining between them. Germline values: CDR1 SGHTA, CDR2 FQGTGA. The CDR3 region is CASSLVQGVLGNTIYF. The CDR3 nucleotides read TGTGCCAGCAGCTTAGTTCAAGGGGTGCTTGGAAACACCATATATTTT.

The chain is built from TRBV7-6 and TRBJ1-1; no reliable D call. CDR1 is SGHVS and CDR2 is FNYEAQ in the germline V gene. V was cut by 5 bases and J by 1 base, with 8 bases left in between. The CDR3 loop spans 13 amino acids. The CDR3 loop reads CASSPLGNTEAFF. CDR3 in DNA: TGTGCCAGCAGCCCCCTCGGGAACACTGAAGCTTTCTTT.

This chain joins TRBV30 and TRBJ2-3; D call uncertain. In germline, CDR1 is GTSNPN, CDR2 SVGIG (reference sequence). The length of the CDR3 is 14 residues. Trimming cost V 2 bases and J 8 bases, with 17 bases left between them. Written as DNA, the CDR3 is TGTGCCTGGAGTCTTAGCAGAGGAAGAGGTACGCAGTATTTT. Its protein is CAWSLSRGRGTQYF.

As DNA, the CDR3 is TGTGCCAGCACCCCACAGGGGAGCTCCTACAATGAGCAGTTCTTC. Translating it yields CASTPQGSSYNEQFF. The rearrangement uses TRBV18 and TRBJ2-1; 7 bases are a match to TRBD1. With 8 bases clipped from V and 0 bases from J, the junction kept 7 bases outside the gene matches. Looked up from germline, CDR1 is KGHSH and CDR2 is LQKENI. CDR3 length equals 15 residues.

The chain has TRBV7-2 and TRBJ1-2, with D possibly TRBD1 on 6 matching bases. CDR3 size: 15 residues. The V and J ends lost 3 bases and 2 bases respectively, with 13 bases between them. Per the germline V gene, CDR1 is SGHTA and CDR2 is FQGNSA. DNA of the CDR3: TGTGCCAGCAGCTTCTACAGGGAACACAACTATGGCTACACCTTC. It translates to CASSFYREHNYGYTF.

The chain uses TRBV30 and TRBJ2-1; maybe TRBD2 (5 bases). Trimming cost V 2 bases and J 9 bases, with 11 bases left between them. The CDR3 consists of 12 residues. The germline gives CDR1 GTSNPN, CDR2 SVGIG (reference sequence). CDR3 in amino acids: CAWSSLRGEQFF. CDR3 bases: TGTGCCTGGAGTTCCCTTCGGGGTGAGCAGTTCTTC.

This clone was seen more than once but under ten times. The chain uses TRBV29-1 and TRBJ2-1, with TRBD1 identical over 8 bases. This CDR3 is 14 amino acids long. V was pared by 6 bases and J by 6 bases, with 10 bases of the junction left unmatched. Germline CDR1 is SQVTM and CDR2 is ANQGSEA. Here the CDR3 reads CSVARDRTFNEQFF. CDR3 DNA sequence: TGCAGCGTCGCCCGGGACAGGACCTTCAATGAGCAGTTCTTC.

The gene calls are TRBV5-1 and TRBJ2-7; D is possibly TRBD1 (6 bases). Germline CDR1 is SGHRS and CDR2 is YFSETQ. CDR3 length equals 16 residues. The V end lost 4 bases, the J end lost 4 bases, and 21 bases lay between the germline ends. The CDR3 DNA reads as TGCGCCAGCAGCCTAACAGGGCCCCTTGTTAGTTACGAGCAGTACTTC. Its protein is CASSLTGPLVSYEQYF.

The chain employs TRBV18 and TRBJ1-5, with D hard to call. Trimming removed 4 bases from V and 3 bases from J, with 7 bases in between. This CDR3 contains 13 residues. Germline V gives CDR1 KGHSH, CDR2 LQKENI. The CDR3 sequence is CASSRQDNQPQHF. The DNA of the CDR3 is TGTGCCAGCTCACGGCAGGACAATCAGCCCCAGCATTTT.

This sequence joins TRBV6-5 and TRBJ2-5; perhaps TRBD1 as D (7 bases). The CDR3 loop spans 15 amino acids. The V gene lost 0 bases and the J gene lost 5 bases, with 13 bases spanning the gap. Germline V gene sequence: CDR1 MNHEY, CDR2 SVGAGI. Here the CDR3 DNA reads TGTGCCAGCAGTTACTCGGAGGGGGCGGAGGAGACCCAGTACTTC. Encoded protein: CASSYSEGAEETQYF.

The rearrangement joins TRBV5-1 to TRBJ2-7; a possible D gene is TRBD1 (6 bases). Trimming took off 0 bases at V and 5 bases at J, with 21 bases between the two ends. Per the germline V gene, CDR1 is SGHRS and CDR2 is YFSETQ. The CDR3 is 17 amino acids. Written as DNA, the CDR3 is TGCGCCAGCAGCTTGGCCAGCGCGGGCAGGGGATCTGACGAGCAGTACTTC. Its translation: CASSLASAGRGSDEQYF.

The chain employs TRBV7-6 and TRBJ2-1; D is perhaps TRBD1 (7 bases). Looked up from germline, CDR1 is SGHVS and CDR2 is FNYEAQ. The CDR3 has 15 residues. The ends were cut back, 3 bases at V and 4 bases at J, with 13 bases in the middle. The CDR3 DNA is TGTGCCAGCAGCTTGGGGCAGGGGGGATACAATGAGCAGTTCTTC. Its translation: CASSLGQGGYNEQFF. Looking up the rest from reference TRBV7-6 and TRBJ2-1 gives the full variable domain: GAGVSQSPRYKVTKRGQDVALRCDPISGHVSLYWYRQALGQGPEFLTYFNYEAQQDKSGLPNDRFSAERPEGSISTLTIQRTEQRDSAMYRCASSLGQGGYNEQFFGPGTRLTVL.

This clone was found a few times. The CDR3 nucleotides read TGTGCCACCAGCAGGGACGGGACAGCAGATACGCAGTATTTT. It codes for CATSRDGTADTQYF. The V call is TRBV15, the J call TRBJ2-3; 7 bases are shared with TRBD1. Germline CDR1 and CDR2: LNHNV and YYDKDF (reference sequence). The CDR3 length is 14 residues. J lost 4 bases, V lost 3 bases, and 4 bases had no gene match.

V and J are TRBV30 and TRBJ1-2, with D perhaps TRBD1 (5 bases). The CDR3 extends over 16 amino acids. Looked up from germline, CDR1 is GTSNPN and CDR2 is SVGIG (reference sequence). Trimming stripped 0 bases from V and 8 bases from J, with 22 bases between. CDR3 nucleotide sequence: TGTGCCTGGAGTGTACGTCAGGGAGTCTTAGTAAGCGGCTACACCTTC. Protein sequence: CAWSVRQGVLVSGYTF.

The J gene is TRBJ2-2, the V gene TRBV7-6; 8 positions match TRBD1. The CDR3 contains 16 residues. V gave up 5 bases and J gave up 3 bases; unmatched junction bases: 8. The germline CDR1 and CDR2 sequences are SGHVS and FNYEAQ. DNA of the CDR3: TGTGCCAGCAGCCCAGGGGGCCCGGGGGACACCGGGGAGCTGTTTTTT. Protein product: CASSPGGPGDTGELFF.

This clone turned up a few times. This chain joins TRBV10-3 and TRBJ1-1; D is unresolved. The ends were cut back, 3 bases at V and 11 bases at J, with 16 bases in the middle. The CDR3 contains 13 residues. Germline V gives CDR1 ENHRY, CDR2 SYGVKD. CDR3 coding DNA: TGTGCCATCAGTGATAATGGCCGGGATTTGGCTTTCTTT. Residues: CAISDNGRDLAFF.